Sample share makes the clone carrying this T cell receptor (beta chain) medium-sized. Its antigen is not known. The data belong to a study of vaccination and CD4 T cells after COVID-19. Study-wide results and caveats: Among reactive clones from convalescent patients, a median about 86% appeared only post-vaccination. In convalescent patients, 304 of 307 vaccine-specific clones were spike mono-reactive.

With the Oncomine TCR Beta short-read assay, DNA from cultured CD4+ T cells was sequenced. The genomic DNA was obtained from cultured CD4+ T cells by extraction with the QIAamp micro DNA kit. One entry per CDR3 protein results from TCRdb running MiXCR on the PCR reads. The data show 6,000 to 7,500 distinct CDR3 sequences, with less than 20% seen just once and about a fifth held by the top ten. Treatment specified: roughly 10-day PBMC culture with coronavirus spike peptide pools or control peptides (ViraFEST assay). Before Alpha, Beta and Delta appeared in the US, convalescents tested positive (March–December 2020). J lost 0 bases, V lost 3 bases, and 4 bases had no gene match. Germline V gene lookup returns CDR1 SGHTA and CDR2 FQGNSA. This CDR3 comprises 16 residues.

Sequencing was carried out using CD4+ T cells from blood, cultured in vitro. This receptor was taken from a human donor who had recovered from COVID-19. V gene TRBV7-2 combines with J gene TRBJ1-5, with 8 bases lining up with TRBD1. The CDR3 loop reads CASSFAGGYSNQPQHF. The CDR3 DNA reads TGTGCCAGCAGCTTCGCAGGGGGCTATAGCAATCAGCCCCAGCATTTT.